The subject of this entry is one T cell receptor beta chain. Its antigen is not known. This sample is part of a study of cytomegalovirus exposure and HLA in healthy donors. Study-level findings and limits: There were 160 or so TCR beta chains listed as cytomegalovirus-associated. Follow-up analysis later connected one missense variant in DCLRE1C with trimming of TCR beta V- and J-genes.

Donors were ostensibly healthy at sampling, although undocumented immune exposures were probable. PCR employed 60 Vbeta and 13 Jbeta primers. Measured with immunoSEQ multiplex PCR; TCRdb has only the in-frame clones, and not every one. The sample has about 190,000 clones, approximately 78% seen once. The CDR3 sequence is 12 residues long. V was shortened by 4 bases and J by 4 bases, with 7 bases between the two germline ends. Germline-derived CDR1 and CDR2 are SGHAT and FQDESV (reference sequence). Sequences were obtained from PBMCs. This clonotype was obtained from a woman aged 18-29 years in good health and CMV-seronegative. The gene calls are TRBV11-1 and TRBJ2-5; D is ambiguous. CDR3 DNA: TGTGCCAGCAGCTACAGTGGAGAGACCCAGTACTTC. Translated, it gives CASSYSGETQYF.